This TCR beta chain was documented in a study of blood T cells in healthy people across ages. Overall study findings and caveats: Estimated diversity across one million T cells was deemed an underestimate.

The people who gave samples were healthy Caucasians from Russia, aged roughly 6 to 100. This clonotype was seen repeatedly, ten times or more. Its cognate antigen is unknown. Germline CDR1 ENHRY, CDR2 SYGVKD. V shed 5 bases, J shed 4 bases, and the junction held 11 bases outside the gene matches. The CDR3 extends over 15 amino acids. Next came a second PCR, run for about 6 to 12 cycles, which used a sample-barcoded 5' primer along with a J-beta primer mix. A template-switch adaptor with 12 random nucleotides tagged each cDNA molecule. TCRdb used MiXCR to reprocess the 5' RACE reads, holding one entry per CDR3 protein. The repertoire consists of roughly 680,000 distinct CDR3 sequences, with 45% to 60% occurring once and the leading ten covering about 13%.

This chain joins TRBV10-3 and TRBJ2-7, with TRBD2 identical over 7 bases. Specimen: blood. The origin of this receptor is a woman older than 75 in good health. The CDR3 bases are TGTGCCATCAGTTCGGTGGGAGGGCCAGTTTACGAGCAGTACTTC. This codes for CAISSVGGPVYEQYF.